The rows below give T cell receptor beta chains drawn from one sample of a study of cytomegalovirus exposure and HLA in healthy donors. Repertoires were generated with immunoSEQ multiplex PCR, while TCRdb's copy carries only in-frame clones and drops some. The sample holds some 98,000 clones; roughly 9.4% are singletons and the top ten take around 4.9%. The sample consisted of PBMCs. All receptors come from a man in his forties or fifties in good health and CMV-seropositive. The CDR3 runs from the conserved cysteine through the conserved F or W.

CDR3: CAISADRSNQPQHF; V: TRBV10-3
CDR3: CASSHGGLVDSPLHF; V: TRBV7-9
CDR3: CASSVGGTGGETQYF; V: TRBV9
CDR3: CASTSTGAVANTEAFF; V: TRBV19
CDR3: CAISNRGKENYGYTF; V: TRBV10-3
CDR3: CASSPSGRAADTQYF; V: TRBV18
CDR3: CASTQGAWNQPQHF; V: TRBV28
CDR3: CASSRSGTGGRADTQYF; V: TRBV7-6
CDR3: CAWEIGGLTYEQYF; V: TRBV30
CDR3: CASTPRDSLNYGYTF; V: TRBV19
CDR3: CASKPDAGSVGYTF; V: TRBV7-9
CDR3: CASRQPPGTGTNYGYTF; V: TRBV28
CDR3: CASSEAKGFGNTIYF; V: TRBV6-1
CDR3: CASRNRGGNSPLHF; V: TRBV6-1
CDR3: CASVGQYYEQYF; V: TRBV28
CDR3: CASSAQVGTEAFF; V: TRBV2
CDR3: CASSFSETQYF; V: TRBV7-2
CDR3: CSAGTESYEQYF; V: TRBV29-1
CDR3: CASSTPGSHEKLFF; V: TRBV9
CDR3: CASSGVAGGWYEQYF; V: TRBV25-1
CDR3: CASSTWDRGRHGSNQPQHF; V: TRBV21-1
CDR3: CASSEASSGLAKNIQYF; V: TRBV2
CDR3: CASSLGGLAGDHEQYF; V: TRBV5-1
CDR3: CASSLARGGLDEQFF; V: TRBV11-2
CDR3: CASSLDVSTQYF; V: TRBV13
CDR3: CASGLVLGSGYNEQFF; V: TRBV12-5
CDR3: CASSVRTMNTEAFF; V: TRBV2
CDR3: CASSPEGLLANYGYKF; V: TRBV7-9
CDR3: CAISDSGGSYNEQFF; V: TRBV10-3
CDR3: CASSFNRGYEQYF; V: TRBV27
CDR3: CASSLRGSGGLAEAFF; V: TRBV7-9
CDR3: CASSLVGTIPGEPQHF; V: TRBV5-1
CDR3: CASSLGLSTNEQFF; V: TRBV7-9
CDR3: CASIKDSLNTEAFF; V: TRBV7-9
CDR3: CASSLAGIEQFF; V: TRBV11-3
CDR3: CAYRGSRWEQYF; V: TRBV30
CDR3: CASNPRVLRPYNEQFF; V: TRBV5-5
CDR3: CASRKPGQGCNTIYF; V: TRBV6-4
CDR3: CASSYALRGNNQPQHF; V: TRBV28
CDR3: CASSLEGDRPSGYTF; V: TRBV5-1
CDR3: CARSGEGAGELFF; V: TRBV5-3
CDR3: CASTGGNQPQHF; V: TRBV5-1
CDR3: CASRDRASNEKLFF; V: TRBV25-1
CDR3: CASSDRDRRNYGYTF; V: TRBV6-6
CDR3: CASSLEGESYNEQFF; V: TRBV18
CDR3: CASSLVRAGAFF; V: TRBV7-9
CDR3: CASSLGANTEAFF; V: TRBV11-2
CDR3: CASSLGWGIAGVETQYF; V: TRBV5-6
CDR3: CASSYSYYSDEQYF; V: TRBV6-6
CDR3: CASSFRREAYNEQFF; V: TRBV11-2
CDR3: CASSVDRGLYEQYF; V: TRBV2
CDR3: CASSLSSLASGSVYEQFF; V: TRBV28